These 10 T cell receptor beta chains were all obtained from the same sample, sequenced in a study of identical twins. MiXCR, applied by TCRdb to the 5' RACE reads, yields one record per CDR3 protein. The repertoire holds 1.5 million to 2 million distinct CDR3 sequences, with around 29% as singletons. The sequencing input was cord blood. These receptors originate from a newborn girl in good health.

The chain has TRBV5-1 and TRBJ1-2; D gene ambiguous. CDR1 is SGHRS, CDR2 YFSETQ, per germline. V lost 0 bases, J lost 4 bases, and 13 bases lay in between. The CDR3 has 15 residues. CDR3 nucleotides: TGCGCCAGCAGCTTGGCCGGAGAGGGAGGCTATGGCTACACCTTC. As protein: CASSLAGEGGYGYTF.

This clonotype appeared once. The chain has TRBV6-5 and TRBJ2-7, with a possible D match to TRBD1 (5 bases). The last part of the DNA fits TRBJ2-5 better; the J call may be wrong. Looked up from germline, CDR1 is MNHEY and CDR2 is SVGAGI. The CDR3 extends over 12 amino acids. CDR3 sequence reads: CAGTPRAGTQYF. CDR3 bases: TGTGCCGGCACGCCCAGGGCAGGGACCCAGTACTTC.

This clonotype was recorded a few times. The V call is TRBV2, the J call TRBJ2-1; 11 nucleotides line up with TRBD2. Trimming took 7 bases from V and 5 from J; bases not matched to a gene: 7. Germline V gives CDR1 SNHLY, CDR2 FYNNEI. The CDR3 length is 15 residues. CDR3: CASTAASGGHNEQFF. DNA for the CDR3: TGTGCCAGCACTGCCGCTAGCGGGGGGCACAATGAGCAGTTCTTC.

The CDR3 sequence: CAGSPIASGGSETQYF. The CDR3 DNA follows: TGTGCCGGCTCCCCAATAGCGTCAGGGGGCTCGGAGACCCAGTACTTC. This chain links TRBV12-3 or TRBV12-4 with TRBJ2-7, with TRBD1 identical over 8 bases. The J call could be wrong; TRBJ2-5 is a better fit for the DNA end. The CDR3 loop spans 16 amino acids.

The chain uses TRBV3-1 and TRBJ2-2, with 10 bases matching TRBD2. Germline trimming cut 4 bases from V and 0 bases from J; bases unmatched to any gene: 2. The germline gives CDR1 LGHDT, CDR2 YNNKEL (reference sequence). This CDR3 comprises 16 residues. Here the CDR3 DNA reads TGTGCCAGCAGCCGCGGACTAGCGGCGAACACCGGGGAGCTGTTTTTT. As protein: CASSRGLAANTGELFF.

The sample holds a few counts of this clonotype. The J gene is TRBJ1-2, the V gene TRBV4-1; D is unresolved. Trimming cost V 0 bases and J 1 base, with 9 bases left between them. CDR3 size: 15 residues. The V gene's germline CDR1 is MGHRA and CDR2 YSYEKL. The CDR3 nucleotides read TGCGCCAGCAGCCAAGATCCGAGGTTTAACTATGGCTACACCTTC. It yields the protein CASSQDPRFNYGYTF.

The sample holds a few counts of this clonotype. The V and J genes are TRBV10-3 and TRBJ1-6; D is unclear. The CDR3 covers 16 residues. V shed 0 bases and J shed 8 bases, with 14 bases lying between them. Germline V gene sequence: CDR1 ENHRY, CDR2 SYGVKD. The CDR3 sequence is CAISESKGEWHSPLHF. CDR3 sequence (DNA): TGTGCCATCAGTGAGTCGAAGGGAGAATGGCATTCACCCCTCCACTTT.

The rearrangement links TRBV4-1 to TRBJ1-2; 11 bases align to TRBD1. V lost 4 bases and J lost 7; bases outside the gene matches: 11. Germline V lookup: CDR1 MGHRA, CDR2 YSYEKL. This CDR3 has 16 residues. CDR3 amino acids: CASSLTWTGGIGGYTF. The CDR3, as DNA: TGCGCCAGCAGCCTAACCTGGACAGGGGGCATAGGTGGCTACACCTTC.

Notes on this clonotype: With a much larger clone just one base away, this may be a read error. This chain links TRBV6-6 with TRBJ2-2, with 9 bases matching TRBD1. The V and J ends lost 6 bases and 3 bases, in that order; junction bases with no gene match: 2. CDR1 is MNHNY, CDR2 SVGAGI, per germline (reference sequence). The CDR3 loop spans 14 amino acids. The CDR3 reads CASRWTGDTGELFF. The CDR3 DNA follows: TGTGCCAGCAGATGGACAGGGGACACCGGGGAGCTGTTTTTT.

Of note for this clonotype: Being one base from a much bigger clone, this may be a read error. The rearrangement joins TRBV5-1 to TRBJ1-6; 8 bases fit TRBD1. V gave up 4 bases and J gave up 5 bases; unmatched junction bases: 8. The CDR3 runs 16 residues. CDR1 SGHRS and CDR2 YFSETQ come from the germline V gene. This CDR3 is CASSVGTGPNNSPLHF. CDR3 nucleotide sequence: TGCGCCAGCAGCGTCGGGACAGGCCCTAATAATTCACCCCTCCACTTT.